This TCR beta chain was sequenced for a study of cytomegalovirus exposure and HLA in healthy donors. Study-wide results and limits: Later on, a genetic analysis was performed. It linked a missense variant in DCLRE1C with V- and J-gene trimming of TCR beta. In an earlier analysis, most TCR beta V segments were productive about 90% or about 30% of the time. The sole available immune exposure information was CMV serostatus.

The V end was cut by 5 bases, the J end by 8 bases, with 12 bases between. The V gene's germline CDR1 is MGHRA and CDR2 YSYEKL. There are 12 residues in the CDR3. On this clone itself: Its matching antigen is unknown.

Primers: 60 Vbeta forward and 13 Jbeta reverse. TCRdb's table, derived via immunoSEQ multiplex PCR, lists solely in-frame clones and lacks some. Here the sample spans around 190,000 clones, roughly 85% being singletons. This rearrangement joins TRBV4-1 to TRBJ1-2, with D tentatively TRBD1 (5 bases). This clonotype originated in a woman aged 40 to 49 in good health and CMV-seronegative. The material sequenced was PBMCs. The CDR3 here is CASSSRQWGYTF. DNA for the CDR3: TGCGCCAGCAGCTCTCGACAGTGGGGCTACACCTTC.